The rows below give T cell receptor beta chains drawn from one sample of a study of T cell repertoires in cytomegalovirus infection. From the reads, TCRdb called clonotypes with MiXCR, one entry per CDR3 protein. This table holds about 63,000 distinct CDR3 sequences, around 21% found once. These TCRs are of unknown antigen specificity. The sequences come from CD8+ T cells from cultured PBMCs, collected from culture after CMV antigen stimulation. These receptors were taken from a human donor in good health (CMV status not recorded). Some clones in this sample may be carry-over from other donors' samples. Each CDR3 is given with its conserved first and last residue. The order of the fields is V gene, J gene, CDR3 length, D gene, clone size, CDR3 protein, CDR3 DNA. A D gene is named only where the DNA matches it firmly. Not all rows give a size; the values are once, few, many and, for expanded clones, a class.

TRBV7-8,TRBJ2-7,15,-,few,CASSLGRGYSYEQYF,TGTGCCAGCAGCTTAGGGCGGGGCTACTCCTACGAGCAGTACTTC
TRBV7-9,TRBJ1-6,16,-,few,CASSSPSHSYNSPLHF,TGTGCCAGCAGCTCTCCCTCGCACTCCTATAATTCACCCCTCCACTTT
TRBV9,TRBJ2-2,17,-,-,CASSEDLRGWDTGELFF,TGTGCCAGCAGCGAGGATCTACGGGGATGGGACACCGGGGAGCTGTTTTTT
TRBV7-3,TRBJ1-1,15,-,few,CASSLGGPGNTEAFF,TGTGCCAGCAGCTTGGGGGGGCCGGGGAACACTGAAGCTTTCTTT
TRBV7-6,TRBJ2-2,12,-,-,CASSEPPGELFF,TGTGCCAGCAGCGAACCCCCCGGGGAGCTGTTTTTT
TRBV7-6,TRBJ1-2,18,TRBD1,few,CASSPRDRGERRNYGYTF,TGTGCCAGCAGCCCCCGGGACAGGGGGGAAAGGAGAAACTATGGCTACACCTTC
TRBV28,TRBJ2-3,12,-,few,CASSLWTDTQYF,TGTGCCAGCAGTTTATGGACAGATACGCAGTATTTT
TRBV7-8,TRBJ2-1,15,TRBD1,-,CASHGRDRAYNEQFF,TGTGCCAGCCACGGTCGGGACAGAGCCTACAATGAGCAGTTCTTC
TRBV4-3,TRBJ1-1,18,-,-,CASSLQITWGDMNTEAFF,TGCGCCAGCAGCCTACAAATTACCTGGGGAGATATGAACACTGAAGCTTTCTTT
TRBV4-3,TRBJ2-3,17,-,many,CASSQEIRQGRTDTQYF,TGCGCCAGCAGCCAAGAAATTAGGCAGGGGAGGACAGATACGCAGTATTTT
TRBV11-2,TRBJ2-1,16,-,-,CASSLRRTTSYNEQFF,TGTGCCAGCAGCTTAAGGCGGACTACCTCCTACAATGAGCAGTTCTTC
TRBV4-2,TRBJ1-5,15,-,-,CASSQDRTGNQPQHF,TGTGCCAGCAGCCAAGATCGAACAGGAAATCAGCCCCAGCATTTT
TRBV9,TRBJ1-1,13,-,many,CASSVGGDTEAFF,TGTGCCAGCAGCGTAGGAGGGGACACTGAAGCTTTCTTT
TRBV5-1,TRBJ1-2,14,-,many,CASSLRETRFGYTF,TGCGCCAGCAGCTTGCGTGAGACTCGGTTTGGCTACACCTTC
TRBV7-3,TRBJ2-5,15,-,-,CASSVSPGPPETQYF,TGTGCCAGCAGCGTCAGCCCGGGGCCACCGGAGACCCAGTACTTC
TRBV4-1,TRBJ2-1,15,TRBD2,few,CASSPGERGGYEQFF,TGCGCCAGCAGCCCCGGAGAGCGGGGGGGCTATGAGCAGTTCTTC